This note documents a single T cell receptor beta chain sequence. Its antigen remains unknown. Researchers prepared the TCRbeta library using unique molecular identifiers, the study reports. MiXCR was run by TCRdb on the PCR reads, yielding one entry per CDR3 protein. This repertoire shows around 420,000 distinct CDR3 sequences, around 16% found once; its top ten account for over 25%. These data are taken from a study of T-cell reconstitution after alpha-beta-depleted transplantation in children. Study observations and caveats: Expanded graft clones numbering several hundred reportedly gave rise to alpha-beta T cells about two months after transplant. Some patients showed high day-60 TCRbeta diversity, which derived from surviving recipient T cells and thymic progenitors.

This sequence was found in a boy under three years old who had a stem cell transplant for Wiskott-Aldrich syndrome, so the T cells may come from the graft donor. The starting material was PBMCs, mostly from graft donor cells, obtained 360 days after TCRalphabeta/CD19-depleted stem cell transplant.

The CDR3 region has the DNA TGCGCCAGCAGCTTTAGGACAGACACCGGGGAGCTGTTTTTT. This codes for CASSFRTDTGELFF. The chain is built from TRBV5-1 and TRBJ2-2, with TRBD1 as a possible D gene (6 bases). The CDR3 has 14 residues. Trimming stripped 2 bases from V and 3 bases from J, with 8 bases between. Looked up from germline, CDR1 is SGHRS and CDR2 is YFSETQ.